This passage covers 2 T cell receptor beta chains from one sample sequenced in a study of T cell responses to AZD1222 COVID-19 vaccine. Profiling relied on immunoSEQ multiplex PCR, and the TCRdb table lists in-frame clones only, not all of them. The sample comprises around 130,000 clones, just over 85% of which are singletons, and more than 10% rests with the top ten. The sample here was peripheral blood, taken on day 0 of AZD1222 vaccination. These receptors were collected from an adult in good health.

The chain links TRBV10-3 to TRBJ2-7, with 9 bases matching TRBD1. The CDR3 totals 16 residues. V shed 3 bases, J shed 2 bases, and the junction held 8 bases outside the gene matches. Germline values: CDR1 ENHRY, CDR2 SYGVKD. The CDR3 DNA reads as TGTGCCATCAGTGACTCCGGGACAGGGTTAACCTACGAGCAGTACTTC. Translation gives CAISDSGTGLTYEQYF.

Of note for this clone: Different DNA sequences within this sample yield the same CDR3. The chain carries TRBV28 and TRBJ1-3; tentative D call: TRBD1 (5 bases). This CDR3 region has 15 residues. Germline V gene sequence: CDR1 MDHEN, CDR2 SYDVKM. Trimming shortened V by 6 bases and J by 1 base, and 13 bases separated the two germline ends. The chain's CDR3 is CASSSGTGSGNTIYF. The CDR3, as DNA: TGTGCCAGCAGCTCTGGGACGGGGTCTGGAAACACCATATATTTT.